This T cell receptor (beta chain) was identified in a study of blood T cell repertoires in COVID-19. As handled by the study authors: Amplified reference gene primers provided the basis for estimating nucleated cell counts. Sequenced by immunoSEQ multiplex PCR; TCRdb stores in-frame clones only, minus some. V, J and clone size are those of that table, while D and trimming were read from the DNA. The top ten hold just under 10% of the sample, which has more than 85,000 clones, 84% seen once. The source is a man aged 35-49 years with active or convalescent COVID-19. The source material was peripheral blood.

CDR3: CASRHTGRGNEQFF. The CDR3 DNA reads TGTGCCAGCAGACACACCGGGCGGGGCAATGAGCAGTTCTTC. The genes are TRBV3-1 (or the pseudogene TRBV3-2) and TRBJ2-1; D is perhaps TRBD2 (6 bases). The CDR3 is 14 amino acids. Germline assignment: CDR1 LGHDT and CDR2 YNNKEL (reference sequence). Trimming shortened V by 6 bases and J by 6 bases, and 15 bases separated the two germline ends.